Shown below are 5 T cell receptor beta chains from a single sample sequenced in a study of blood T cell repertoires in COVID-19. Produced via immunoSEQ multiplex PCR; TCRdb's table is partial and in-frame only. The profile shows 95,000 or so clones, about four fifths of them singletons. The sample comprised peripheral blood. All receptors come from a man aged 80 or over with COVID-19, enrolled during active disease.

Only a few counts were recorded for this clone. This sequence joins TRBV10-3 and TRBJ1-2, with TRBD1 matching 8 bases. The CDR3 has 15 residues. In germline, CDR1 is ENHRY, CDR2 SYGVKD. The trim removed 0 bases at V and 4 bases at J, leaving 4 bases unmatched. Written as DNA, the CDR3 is TGTGCCATCAGTGAGTCATCAGACAGGGGCTATGGCTACACCTTC. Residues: CAISESSDRGYGYTF.

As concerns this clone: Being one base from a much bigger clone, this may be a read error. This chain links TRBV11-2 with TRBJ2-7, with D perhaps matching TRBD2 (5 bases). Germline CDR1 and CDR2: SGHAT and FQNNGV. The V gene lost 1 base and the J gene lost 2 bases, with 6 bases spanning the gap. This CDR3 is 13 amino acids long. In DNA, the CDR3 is TGTGCCAGCAGCTTAGCCGGGGCCTACGAGCAGTACTTC. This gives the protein CASSLAGAYEQYF.

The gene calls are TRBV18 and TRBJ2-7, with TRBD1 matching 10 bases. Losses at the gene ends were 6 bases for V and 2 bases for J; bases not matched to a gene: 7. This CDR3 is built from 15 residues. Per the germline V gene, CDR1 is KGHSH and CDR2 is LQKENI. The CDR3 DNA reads TGTGCCAGCTCGCCTGACAGGGGGCCCACCTACGAGCAGTACTTC. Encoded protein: CASSPDRGPTYEQYF. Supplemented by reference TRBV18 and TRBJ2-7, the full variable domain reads NAGVMQNPRHLVRRRGQEARLRCSPMKGHSHVYWYRQLPEEGLKFMVYLQKENIIDESGMPKERFSAEFPKEGPSILRIQQVVRGDSAAYFCASSPDRGPTYEQYFGPGTRLTVT.

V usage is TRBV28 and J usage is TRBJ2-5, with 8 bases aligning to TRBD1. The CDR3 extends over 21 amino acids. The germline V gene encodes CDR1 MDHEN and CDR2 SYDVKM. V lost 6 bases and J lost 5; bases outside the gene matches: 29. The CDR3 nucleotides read TGTGCCAGCAGCCTCCTACGATTCTCAGGGCGAGGGCAGGGGGCCAGTGAGACCCAGTACTTC. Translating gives CASSLLRFSGRGQGASETQYF.

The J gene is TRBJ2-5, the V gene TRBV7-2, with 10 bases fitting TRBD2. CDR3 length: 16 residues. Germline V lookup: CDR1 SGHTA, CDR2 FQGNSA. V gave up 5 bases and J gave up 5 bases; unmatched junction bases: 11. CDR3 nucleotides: TGTGCCAGCAGCGAACCCTCTAGCGGGGGAGGTGAGACCCAGTACTTC. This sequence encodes CASSEPSSGGGETQYF.